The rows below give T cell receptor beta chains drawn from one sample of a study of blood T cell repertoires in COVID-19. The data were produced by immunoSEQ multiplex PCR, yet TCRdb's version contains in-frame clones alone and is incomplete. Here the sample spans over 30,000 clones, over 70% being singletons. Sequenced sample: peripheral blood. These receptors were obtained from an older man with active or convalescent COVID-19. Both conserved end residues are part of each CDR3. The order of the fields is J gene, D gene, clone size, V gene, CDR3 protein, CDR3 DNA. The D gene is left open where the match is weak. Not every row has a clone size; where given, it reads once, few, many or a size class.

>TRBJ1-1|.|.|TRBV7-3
CASSLTGVGTEAFF
TGTGCCAGCAGCTTAACAGGGGTGGGCACTGAAGCTTTCTTT
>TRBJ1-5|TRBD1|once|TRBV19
CASSIDYRGGNQPQHF
TGTGCCAGTAGTATAGATTACCGAGGGGGCAACCAGCCCCAGCATTTT
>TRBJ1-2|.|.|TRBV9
CASSVVGSNGYTF
TGTGCCAGCAGCGTAGTGGGCAGTAATGGCTACACCTTC
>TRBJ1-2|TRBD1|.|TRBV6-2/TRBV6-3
CASSRTGTGHGYTF
TGTGCCAGCAGTCGGACCGGGACAGGTCATGGCTACACCTTC
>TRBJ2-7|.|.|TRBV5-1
CASSLGELPPREQYF
TGCGCCAGCAGCTTGGGGGAGCTCCCCCCCCGCGAGCAGTACTTC
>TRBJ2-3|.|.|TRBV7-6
CASSRDRSHTDTQYF
TGTGCCAGCAGTCGTGACAGGTCCCACACAGATACGCAGTATTTT
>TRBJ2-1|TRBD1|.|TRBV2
CASRKDRGSYNEQFF
TGTGCCAGCCGGAAGGACAGGGGCTCCTACAATGAGCAGTTCTTC
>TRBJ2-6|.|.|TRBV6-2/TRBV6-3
CASSPARGAGANVLTF
TGTGCCAGCAGCCCCGCTCGGGGGGCCGGGGCCAACGTCCTGACTTTC
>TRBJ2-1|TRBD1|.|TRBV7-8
CASSHDRGQYNEQFF
TGTGCCAGCAGCCACGACAGGGGGCAATACAATGAGCAGTTCTTC
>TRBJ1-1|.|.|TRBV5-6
CASSPGGPGVGTEAFF
TGTGCCAGCAGCCCGGGCGGTCCAGGGGTGGGCACTGAAGCTTTCTTT
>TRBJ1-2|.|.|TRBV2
CASILQGVANYGYTF
TGTGCCAGCATTTTACAGGGTGTTGCGAACTATGGCTACACCTTC
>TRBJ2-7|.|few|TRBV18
CASSPDRNTYEQYF
TGTGCCAGCTCACCCGACAGGAATACCTACGAGCAGTACTTC
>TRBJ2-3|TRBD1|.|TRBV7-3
CASSLRQGIQYF
TGTGCCAGCAGCTTAAGACAGGGCATACAGTATTTT
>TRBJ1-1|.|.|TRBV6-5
CASRGSQGEAFF
TGTGCCAGTCGAGGTAGCCAGGGAGAAGCTTTCTTT
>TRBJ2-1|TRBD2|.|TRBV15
CATSRDGLEYNEQFF
TGTGCCACCAGCAGAGATGGACTAGAATACAATGAGCAGTTCTTC
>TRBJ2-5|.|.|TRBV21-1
CASGFRLWGRITDQETQYF
TGTGCCAGCGGCTTCCGACTCTGGGGCAGGATCACCGACCAAGAGACCCAGTACTTC
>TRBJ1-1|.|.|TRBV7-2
CASSLALATEAFF
TGTGCCAGCAGCTTAGCCTTGGCCACTGAAGCTTTCTTT
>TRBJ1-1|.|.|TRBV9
CASSVGMSTEAFF
TGTGCCAGCAGCGTAGGTATGAGCACTGAAGCTTTCTTT
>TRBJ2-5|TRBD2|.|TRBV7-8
CASSSYRLAGAGETQYF
TGTGCCAGCAGCTCCTACAGACTAGCGGGAGCTGGAGAGACCCAGTACTTC
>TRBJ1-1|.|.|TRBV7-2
CASSLAEGMKAFF
TGTGCCAGCAGCTTAGCGGAGGGAATGAAAGCTTTCTTT
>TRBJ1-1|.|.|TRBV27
CASSWTGKTEAFF
TGTGCCAGCAGTTGGACGGGAAAAACTGAAGCTTTCTTT
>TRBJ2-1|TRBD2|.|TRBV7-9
CASSPPPLAGVFNEQFF
TGTGCCAGCAGCCCTCCGCCACTAGCGGGGGTGTTCAATGAGCAGTTCTTC
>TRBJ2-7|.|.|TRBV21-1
CASTTFRLCEQYF
TGTGCCAGCACTACGTTTAGACTCTGCGAGCAGTACTTC
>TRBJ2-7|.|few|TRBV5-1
CASSSAYEQYF
TGCGCCAGCAGCTCAGCCTACGAGCAGTACTTC
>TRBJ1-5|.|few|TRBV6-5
CASSYGRDQPQHF
TGTGCCAGCAGTTACGGCAGGGATCAGCCCCAGCATTTT
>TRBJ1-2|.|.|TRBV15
CATSRDPDKNGYTF
TGTGCCACCAGCAGAGACCCGGACAAGAATGGCTACACCTTC